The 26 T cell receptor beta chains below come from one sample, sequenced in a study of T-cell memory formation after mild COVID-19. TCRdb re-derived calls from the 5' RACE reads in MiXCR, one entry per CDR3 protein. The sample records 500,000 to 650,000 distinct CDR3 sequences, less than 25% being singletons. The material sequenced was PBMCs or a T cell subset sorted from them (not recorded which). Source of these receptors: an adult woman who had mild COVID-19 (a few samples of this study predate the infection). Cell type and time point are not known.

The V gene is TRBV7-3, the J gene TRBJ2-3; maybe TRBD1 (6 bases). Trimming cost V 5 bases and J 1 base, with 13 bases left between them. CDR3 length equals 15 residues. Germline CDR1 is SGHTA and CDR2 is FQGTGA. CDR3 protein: CASSEQGGGTDTQYF. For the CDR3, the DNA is TGTGCCAGCAGCGAACAGGGTGGGGGCACAGATACGCAGTATTTT.

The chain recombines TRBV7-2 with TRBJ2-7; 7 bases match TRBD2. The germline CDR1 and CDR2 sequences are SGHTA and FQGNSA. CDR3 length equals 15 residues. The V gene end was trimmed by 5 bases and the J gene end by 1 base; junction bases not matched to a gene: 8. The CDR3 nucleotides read TGTGCCAGCAGCCCTCAGCGGGGTTTGTCCTACGAGCAGTACTTC. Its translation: CASSPQRGLSYEQYF. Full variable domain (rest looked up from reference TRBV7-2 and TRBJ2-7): GAGVSQSPSNKVTEKGKDVELRCDPISGHTALYWYRQSLGQGLEFLIYFQGNSAPDKSGLPSDRFSAERTGGSVSTLTIQRTQQEDSAVYLCASSPQRGLSYEQYFGPGTRLTVT.

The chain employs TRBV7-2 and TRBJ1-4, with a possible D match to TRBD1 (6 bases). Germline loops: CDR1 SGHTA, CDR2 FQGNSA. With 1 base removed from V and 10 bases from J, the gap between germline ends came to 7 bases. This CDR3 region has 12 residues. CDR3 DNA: TGTGCCAGCAGCTTAGAGACAGGAAAACTGTTTTTT. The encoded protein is CASSLETGKLFF.

The CDR3 nucleotides are TGTGCCAGCAGCCCCCGGACTAGTATGCCGGCGCAGTATTTT. Translated: CASSPRTSMPAQYF. The chain employs TRBV11-1 and TRBJ2-3, with 7 bases lining up with TRBD2. The CDR3 has 14 residues. V shed 5 bases and J 10 bases; nucleotides not matched to a gene: 12. The germline gives CDR1 SGHAT, CDR2 FQDESV (reference sequence). Combining the CDR3 with reference TRBV11-1 and TRBJ2-3 gives the whole variable domain EAEVAQSPRYKITEKSQAVAFWCDPISGHATLYWYRQILGQGPELLVQFQDESVVDDSQLPKDRFSAERLKGVDSTLKIQPAELGDSAMYLCASSPRTSMPAQYFGPGTRLTVL.

The CDR3 DNA is TGTGCCAGCAGTTTCCGGTGGGACTCCTACAATGAGCAGTTCTTC. It specifies CASSFRWDSYNEQFF. The chain carries TRBV27 and TRBJ2-1; the D is unclear. This CDR3 is 15 amino acids long. The V and J ends lost 3 bases and 0 bases respectively, with 9 bases between them. In germline, CDR1 is MNHEY, CDR2 SMNVEV (reference sequence).

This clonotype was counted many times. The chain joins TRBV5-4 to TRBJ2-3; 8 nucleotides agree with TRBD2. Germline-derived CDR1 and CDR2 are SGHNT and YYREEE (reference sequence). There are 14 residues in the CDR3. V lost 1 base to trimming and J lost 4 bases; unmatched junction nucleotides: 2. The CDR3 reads CASSLIGGADTQYF. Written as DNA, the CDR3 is TGTGCCAGCAGCTTGATCGGGGGGGCAGATACGCAGTATTTT.

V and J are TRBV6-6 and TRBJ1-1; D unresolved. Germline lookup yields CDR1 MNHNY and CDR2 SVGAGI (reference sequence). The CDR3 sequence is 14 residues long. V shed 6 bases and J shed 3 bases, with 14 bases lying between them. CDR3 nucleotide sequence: TGTGCCAGCAGCTCACGTATTCTGGACACTGAAGCTTTCTTT. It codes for CASSSRILDTEAFF.

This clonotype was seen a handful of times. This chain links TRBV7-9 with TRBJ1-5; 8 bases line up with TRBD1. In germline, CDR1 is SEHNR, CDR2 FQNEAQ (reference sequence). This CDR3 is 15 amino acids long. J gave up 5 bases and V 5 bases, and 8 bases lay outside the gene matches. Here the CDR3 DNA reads TGTGCCAGCAGCCCCGGGACAGGAACCGATCAGCCCCAGCATTTT. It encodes CASSPGTGTDQPQHF.

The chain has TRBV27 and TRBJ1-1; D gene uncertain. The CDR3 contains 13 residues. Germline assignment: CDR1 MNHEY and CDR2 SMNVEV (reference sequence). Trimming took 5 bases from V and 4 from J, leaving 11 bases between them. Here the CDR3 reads CASSPSGGTEAFF. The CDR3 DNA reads TGTGCCAGCAGTCCCTCTGGTGGCACTGAAGCTTTCTTT.

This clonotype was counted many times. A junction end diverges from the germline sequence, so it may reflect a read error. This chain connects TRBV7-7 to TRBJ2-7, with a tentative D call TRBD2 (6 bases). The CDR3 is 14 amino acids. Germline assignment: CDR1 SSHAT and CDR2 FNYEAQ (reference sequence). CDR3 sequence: CASSLAEATYEQYF. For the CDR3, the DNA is TGTGCTAGCAGCTTAGCGGAGGCTACCTACGAGCAGTACTTC.

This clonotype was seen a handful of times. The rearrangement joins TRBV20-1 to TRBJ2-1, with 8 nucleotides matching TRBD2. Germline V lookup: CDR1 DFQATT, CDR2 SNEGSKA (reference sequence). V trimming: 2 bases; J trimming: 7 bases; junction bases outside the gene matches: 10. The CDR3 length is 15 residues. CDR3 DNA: TGCAGTGCTAGATCGGGTAGCGGGGTAGGAAATGAGCAGTTCTTC. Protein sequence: CSARSGSGVGNEQFF.

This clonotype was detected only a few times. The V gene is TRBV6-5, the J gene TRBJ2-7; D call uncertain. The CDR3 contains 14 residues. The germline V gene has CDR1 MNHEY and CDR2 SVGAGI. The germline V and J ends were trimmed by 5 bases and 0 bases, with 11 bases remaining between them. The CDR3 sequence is CASSPYSISYEQYF. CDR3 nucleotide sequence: TGTGCCAGCAGTCCTTACAGTATCTCCTACGAGCAGTACTTC.

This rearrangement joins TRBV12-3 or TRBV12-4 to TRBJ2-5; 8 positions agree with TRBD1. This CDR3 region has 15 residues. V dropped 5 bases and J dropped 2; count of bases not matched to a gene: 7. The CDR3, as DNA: TGTGCCAGCAGTCAGAGACAGGGGAATCAAGAGACCCAGTACTTC. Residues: CASSQRQGNQETQYF.

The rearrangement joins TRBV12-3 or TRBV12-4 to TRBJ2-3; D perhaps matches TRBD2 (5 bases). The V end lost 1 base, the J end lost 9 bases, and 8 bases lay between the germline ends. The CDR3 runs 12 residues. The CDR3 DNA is TGTGCCAGCAGTTTAGTAGGACTGACGCAGTATTTT. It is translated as CASSLVGLTQYF.

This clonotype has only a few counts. The CDR3: CSAFRDTTYEQYF. The CDR3 nucleotides read TGCAGTGCTTTCCGGGACACCACCTACGAGCAGTACTTC. This sequence joins TRBV20-1 and TRBJ2-7; tentative D call: TRBD1 (6 bases). Germline CDR1 and CDR2: DFQATT and SNEGSKA (reference sequence). The CDR3 has 13 residues. V was trimmed by 5 bases and J by 2 bases, leaving 13 bases between them.

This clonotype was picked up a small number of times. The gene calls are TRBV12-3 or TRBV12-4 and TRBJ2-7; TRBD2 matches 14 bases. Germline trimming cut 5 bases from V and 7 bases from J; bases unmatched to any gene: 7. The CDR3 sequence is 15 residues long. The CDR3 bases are TGTGCCAGCAGTCCCTCGGGACTAGCGGGAGAAGAGCAGTACTTC. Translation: CASSPSGLAGEEQYF.

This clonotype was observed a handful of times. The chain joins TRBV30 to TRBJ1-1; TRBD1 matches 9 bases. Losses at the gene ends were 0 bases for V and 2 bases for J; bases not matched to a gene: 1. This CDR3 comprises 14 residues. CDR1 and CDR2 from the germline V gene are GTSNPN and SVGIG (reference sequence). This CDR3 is CAWSVTGGNTEAFF. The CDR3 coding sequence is TGTGCCTGGAGTGTGACAGGGGGTAACACTGAAGCTTTCTTT.

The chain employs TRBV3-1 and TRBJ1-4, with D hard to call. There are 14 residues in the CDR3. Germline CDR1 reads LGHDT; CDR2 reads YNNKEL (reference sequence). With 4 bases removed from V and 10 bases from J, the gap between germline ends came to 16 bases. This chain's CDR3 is CASSPPYTEGKLFF. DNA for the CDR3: TGTGCCAGCAGCCCCCCGTACACCGAGGGAAAACTGTTTTTT.

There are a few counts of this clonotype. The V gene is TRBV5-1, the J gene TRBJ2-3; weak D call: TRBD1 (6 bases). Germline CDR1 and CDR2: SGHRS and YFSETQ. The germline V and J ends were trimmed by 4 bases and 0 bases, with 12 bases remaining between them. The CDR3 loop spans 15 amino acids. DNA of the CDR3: TGCGCCAGCAGCCCGAGGGGGATTAGCACAGATACGCAGTATTTT. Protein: CASSPRGISTDTQYF.

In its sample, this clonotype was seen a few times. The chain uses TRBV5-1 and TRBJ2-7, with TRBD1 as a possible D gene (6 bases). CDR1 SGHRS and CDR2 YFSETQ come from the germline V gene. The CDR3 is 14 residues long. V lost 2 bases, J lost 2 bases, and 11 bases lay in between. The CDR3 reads CASSLHRDPYEQYF. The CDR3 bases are TGCGCCAGCAGCTTACACAGGGACCCCTACGAGCAGTACTTC.

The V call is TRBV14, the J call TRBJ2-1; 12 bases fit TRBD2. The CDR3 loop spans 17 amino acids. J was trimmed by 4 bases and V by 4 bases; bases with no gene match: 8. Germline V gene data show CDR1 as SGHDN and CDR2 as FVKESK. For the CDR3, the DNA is TGTGCCAGCAGCCCTAATCCCGGGACTAGCGGGTACAATGAGCAGTTCTTC. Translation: CASSPNPGTSGYNEQFF.

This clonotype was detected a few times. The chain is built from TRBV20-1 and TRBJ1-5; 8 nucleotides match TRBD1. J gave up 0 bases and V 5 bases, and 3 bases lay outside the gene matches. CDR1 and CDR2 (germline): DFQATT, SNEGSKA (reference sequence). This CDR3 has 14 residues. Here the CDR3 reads CSASDRDSNQPQHF. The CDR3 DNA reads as TGCAGTGCTTCGGACAGGGATAGCAATCAGCCCCAGCATTTT.

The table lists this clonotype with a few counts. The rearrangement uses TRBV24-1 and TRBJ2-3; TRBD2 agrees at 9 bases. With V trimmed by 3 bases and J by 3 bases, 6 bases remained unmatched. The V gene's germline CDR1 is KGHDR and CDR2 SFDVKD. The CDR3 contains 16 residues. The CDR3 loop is CATSDPGLARTDTQYF. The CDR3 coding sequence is TGTGCCACCAGTGATCCCGGACTAGCGAGGACAGATACGCAGTATTTT.

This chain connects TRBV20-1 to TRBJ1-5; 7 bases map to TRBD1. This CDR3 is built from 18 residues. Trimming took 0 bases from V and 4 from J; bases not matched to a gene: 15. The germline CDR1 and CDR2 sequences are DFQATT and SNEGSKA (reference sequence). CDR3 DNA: TGCAGTGCTAGAGATCGAGCCCGGGACAGACAAAGAAATCAGCCCCAGCATTTT. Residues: CSARDRARDRQRNQPQHF.

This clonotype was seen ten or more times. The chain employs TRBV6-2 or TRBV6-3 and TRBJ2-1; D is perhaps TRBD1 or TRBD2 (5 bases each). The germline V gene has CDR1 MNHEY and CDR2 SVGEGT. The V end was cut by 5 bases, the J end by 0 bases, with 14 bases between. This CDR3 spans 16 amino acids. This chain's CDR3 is CASSDPGTLSYNEQFF. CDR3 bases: TGTGCCAGCAGTGACCCCGGGACGCTCTCCTACAATGAGCAGTTCTTC.

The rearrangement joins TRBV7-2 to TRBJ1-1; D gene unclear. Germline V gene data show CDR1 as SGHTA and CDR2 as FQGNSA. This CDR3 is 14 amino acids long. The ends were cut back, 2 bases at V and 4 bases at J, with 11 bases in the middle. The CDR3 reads CASSLSYLATEAFF. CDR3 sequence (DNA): TGTGCCAGCAGCTTATCTTACTTAGCCACTGAAGCTTTCTTT.